One sample yielded the 28 T cell receptor beta chains listed below, sequenced in a study of T-cell memory formation after mild COVID-19 (dated by TCRdb to 2020 to 2023). The protocol used for the library was 5' RACE. These reads were obtained on an Illumina NovaSeq 6000. TCRdb reran the public reads through fastp at Q25 and MiXCR, keeping productive beta chains. One record per CDR3 amino acid sequence lists the most common genes and DNA. The sample table contains 150,000 to 200,000 distinct CDR3 sequences; only one count was recorded for roughly 31% of them. The biggest ten clones account for around 11% of the sample. Sequencing used PBMCs or a T cell subset sorted from them (not recorded which). The receptors shown here come from an adult woman who had mild COVID-19 (a few samples of this study predate the infection). The sample titles of this study are shuffled in the database, so cell type and time point are left out; the donor was told from shared clones.

The chain couples TRBV5-1 to TRBJ2-7; the D is unclear. Germline V gives CDR1 SGHRS, CDR2 YFSETQ. V was cut by 1 base and J by 2 bases, with 10 bases left in between. This CDR3 contains 14 residues. The CDR3 is CASSLSRTTYEQYF. CDR3 nucleotides: TGCGCCAGCAGCTTGTCCCGGACCACCTACGAGCAGTACTTC.

The chain couples TRBV5-4 to TRBJ1-2; D call uncertain. In germline, CDR1 is SGHNT, CDR2 YYREEE (reference sequence). V was shortened by 0 bases and J by 6 bases, with 15 bases between the two germline ends. CDR3 length: 15 amino acids. The DNA for the CDR3 is TGTGCCAGCAGCTTGGAAAGGACTACCCCTCATGGCTACACCTTC. It codes for CASSLERTTPHGYTF.

This clonotype has more than one count but fewer than ten. The J gene is TRBJ2-5, the V gene TRBV7-8; the D gene is possibly TRBD1 (5 bases). Germline values: CDR1 SGHVS, CDR2 FQNEAQ. With 5 bases removed from V and 4 bases from J, the gap between germline ends came to 14 bases. This CDR3 is 14 amino acids long. CDR3 coding DNA: TGTGCCAGCAGCCACAGGCAGCGTGGAGAGACCCAGTACTTC. As protein: CASSHRQRGETQYF.

The chain combines TRBV12-3 or TRBV12-4 with TRBJ1-2; 9 bases agree with TRBD1. The CDR3 length is 14 residues. Trimming took 3 bases from V and 7 from J; bases not matched to a gene: 6. The CDR3 nucleotides read TGTGCCAGCAGTTTCACAGGGGGCCCGGTTGGCTACACCTTC. Encoded protein: CASSFTGGPVGYTF.

The chain carries TRBV7-3 and TRBJ2-3; 10 nucleotides align to TRBD2. The CDR3 loop spans 16 amino acids. V gave up 6 bases and J gave up 2 bases; unmatched junction bases: 8. Germline CDR1 is SGHTA and CDR2 is FQGTGA. The DNA of the CDR3 is TGTGCCAGCAGTCTAAGTCTAGCGGGAGTCACAGATACGCAGTATTTT. Encoded protein: CASSLSLAGVTDTQYF.

The V and J genes are TRBV5-1 and TRBJ2-2; TRBD2 aligns across 8 bases. Trimming cost V 0 bases and J 5 bases; bases outside gene matches: 12. In germline, CDR1 is SGHRS, CDR2 YFSETQ. This CDR3 is 18 amino acids long. The CDR3 DNA reads TGCGCCAGCAGCTTGGTCCTAGCGGGCCCGACGGATACCGGGGAGCTGTTTTTT. It specifies CASSLVLAGPTDTGELFF.

V usage is TRBV4-2 and J usage is TRBJ2-3, with D maybe TRBD1 (6 bases). The CDR3 spans 17 residues. Trimming took 5 bases from V and 1 from J, leaving 19 bases between them. The V gene's germline CDR1 is LGHNA and CDR2 YNFKEQ. CDR3 sequence: CASSSHLRTDRTDTQYF. The CDR3 DNA follows: TGTGCCAGCAGCTCCCATCTAAGGACAGATCGCACAGATACGCAGTATTTT.

The chain uses TRBV7-9 and TRBJ2-3, with TRBD2 matching 15 bases. From germline, CDR1 is SEHNR and CDR2 FQNEAQ (reference sequence). This CDR3 is 16 amino acids long. V shed 4 bases and J 6 bases; nucleotides not matched to a gene: 5. This CDR3 is CASSSGTSGGLDTQYF. The CDR3 nucleotides read TGTGCCAGCAGCTCCGGGACTAGCGGGGGGTTGGATACGCAGTATTTT.

The chain employs TRBV5-1 and TRBJ1-6, with D unresolved. V lost 4 bases, J lost 14 bases, and 13 bases lay in between. The germline V gene encodes CDR1 SGHRS and CDR2 YFSETQ. This CDR3 has 12 residues. The CDR3 is CASSPPDLALHF. The CDR3 DNA reads as TGCGCCAGCAGCCCGCCAGATCTGGCCCTCCACTTT.

This sequence joins TRBV24-1 and TRBJ2-7; 13 bases line up with TRBD2. The germline CDR1 and CDR2 sequences are KGHDR and SFDVKD. The CDR3 is 19 amino acids. The V segment lost 3 bases and the J segment 2 bases; nucleotides outside the gene matches: 12. The CDR3 nucleotides read TGTGCCACCAGTGATCCGAAGACTAGCGGGGGGTTTGAACCCTACGAGCAGTACTTC. Translation gives CATSDPKTSGGFEPYEQYF.

The V and J genes are TRBV6-1 and TRBJ1-5, with D possibly TRBD1 on 6 matching bases. CDR1 and CDR2 (germline): MNHNS, SASEGT. V was pared by 4 bases and J by 8 bases, with 15 bases between. The CDR3 is made up of 14 amino acids. CDR3 residues: CASSVQGIREPQHF. In nucleotides, the CDR3 is TGTGCCAGCAGTGTACAGGGAATTAGAGAGCCCCAGCATTTT.

V usage is TRBV29-1 and J usage is TRBJ2-7; D unresolved. The CDR3 is made up of 13 amino acids. Trimming cost V 2 bases and J 1 base, with 9 bases left between them. Germline loops: CDR1 SQVTM, CDR2 ANQGSEA. The CDR3: CSVEQAGSYEQYF. CDR3 bases: TGCAGCGTTGAACAGGCCGGTTCCTACGAGCAGTACTTC.

This clonotype showed up just a few times. The V and J genes are TRBV29-1 and TRBJ2-1, with unresolved D. Trimming left V 4 bases short and J 5 bases short, with 6 bases between. The CDR3 is 11 amino acids. Germline V gene data show CDR1 as SQVTM and CDR2 as ANQGSEA. This chain's CDR3 is CSVVANNEQFF. CDR3 coding DNA: TGCAGCGTTGTAGCAAACAATGAGCAGTTCTTC.

V gene TRBV7-2 combines with J gene TRBJ2-1, with 9 bases lining up with TRBD2. Germline lookup yields CDR1 SGHTA and CDR2 FQGNSA. V was pared by 5 bases and J by 3 bases, with 5 bases of the junction left unmatched. The CDR3 length is 15 residues. CDR3 sequence: CASSGGRAVYNEQFF. The CDR3 region has the DNA TGTGCCAGCAGCGGCGGGAGGGCCGTCTACAATGAGCAGTTCTTC.

CDR3 sequence reads: CASSDRPGLPYEQYF. CDR3 DNA: TGTGCCAGCAGCGACAGACCGGGACTCCCCTACGAGCAGTACTTC. The chain has TRBV5-5 and TRBJ2-7, with D perhaps TRBD2 (6 bases). Germline V CDR1 and CDR2: SGHKS, YYEKEE (reference sequence). The V end lost 4 bases, the J end lost 2 bases, and 16 bases lay between the germline ends. This CDR3 comprises 15 residues.

The CDR3 loop is CASSQDPSPGTGLLSYEQYF. The CDR3 DNA follows: TGTGCCAGCAGCCAAGACCCCTCACCCGGGACAGGTCTTCTCTCCTACGAGCAGTACTTC. The chain couples TRBV3-1 to TRBJ2-7, with 8 positions matching TRBD1. Looked up from germline, CDR1 is LGHDT and CDR2 is YNNKEL (reference sequence). V shed 0 bases and J 0 bases; nucleotides not matched to a gene: 16. CDR3 length: 20 residues.

The V and J genes are TRBV7-9 and TRBJ2-7, with TRBD2 matching over 9 bases. Trimming removed 6 bases from V and 2 bases from J; junction bases left unmatched: 8. Germline V gives CDR1 SEHNR, CDR2 FQNEAQ (reference sequence). This CDR3 comprises 15 residues. The CDR3 DNA is TGTGCCAGCAGTTTTAGCGGGAGTATCCCCTACGAGCAGTACTTC. Encoded protein: CASSFSGSIPYEQYF.

This chain links TRBV5-1 with TRBJ1-1, with TRBD1 identical over 10 bases. The CDR3 loop spans 13 amino acids. The J segment lost 8 bases and the V segment lost 3 bases, leaving 4 bases of the junction unmatched. Per germline, CDR1 SGHRS and CDR2 YFSETQ. The CDR3 is CASSSDRGREAFF. The CDR3 bases are TGCGCCAGCAGCTCTGACAGGGGGCGCGAAGCTTTCTTT.

This clonotype was counted a few times. The chain joins TRBV24-1 to TRBJ2-2; tentative D call: TRBD1 (6 bases). The germline V gene has CDR1 KGHDR and CDR2 SFDVKD. The CDR3 is made up of 14 amino acids. V lost 7 bases to trimming and J lost 1 base, with 9 bases between them. CDR3 sequence (DNA): TGTGCCACCAGCAAACAGGGGAACACCGGGGAGCTGTTTTTT. Translated, it gives CATSKQGNTGELFF.

This clonotype has more than one count but fewer than ten. The V call is TRBV7-2, the J call TRBJ1-2; D ambiguous. CDR1 and CDR2 (germline): SGHTA, FQGNSA. The CDR3 length is 14 residues. V lost 5 bases and J lost 4, with 14 bases in between. CDR3 region: CASSRERASYGYTF. The CDR3 DNA reads as TGTGCCAGCAGCCGAGAGAGGGCGAGCTATGGCTACACCTTC.

This rearrangement joins TRBV12-3 or TRBV12-4 to TRBJ1-2; no definite D call. The V gene lost 0 bases and the J gene lost 7 bases, with 12 bases spanning the gap. The CDR3 consists of 14 residues. The CDR3 region is CASSLAPRGGGYTF. CDR3 bases: TGTGCCAGCAGTTTAGCTCCCCGGGGTGGTGGCTACACCTTC.

The CDR3 DNA follows: TGTGCCACCAGCAAAGGAGGGCCCCTAGCCACCGGGGAGCTGTTTTTT. It specifies CATSKGGPLATGELFF. The chain carries TRBV15 and TRBJ2-2; perhaps TRBD2 as D (6 bases). V lost 4 bases and J 4 bases, leaving 16 bases between the germline ends. Germline V gene data show CDR1 as LNHNV and CDR2 as YYDKDF (reference sequence). The CDR3 is made up of 16 amino acids.

The chain is built from TRBV11-2 and TRBJ2-1; 8 bases agree with TRBD1. V lost 4 bases and J lost 3; bases outside the gene matches: 5. The CDR3 consists of 15 residues. From germline, CDR1 is SGHAT and CDR2 FQNNGV. The chain's CDR3 is CASSWTGQVYNEQFF. CDR3 DNA sequence: TGTGCCAGCAGCTGGACGGGACAGGTCTACAATGAGCAGTTCTTC.

The V and J genes are TRBV6-2 or TRBV6-3 and TRBJ2-3; the match to TRBD2 covers 10 bases. J gave up 3 bases and V 5 bases, and 11 bases lay outside the gene matches. The CDR3 spans 17 residues. CDR1 and CDR2 (germline): MNHEY, SVGEGT. DNA for the CDR3: TGTGCCAGCAGTGACTGGACTAGCGGACCAACAACAGATACGCAGTATTTT. Translating it yields CASSDWTSGPTTDTQYF.

J is TRBJ2-1 and V is TRBV6-6, with TRBD2 matching over 13 bases. CDR3 length: 16 amino acids. The trim removed 2 bases at V and 10 bases at J, leaving 8 bases unmatched. CDR1 and CDR2 from the germline V gene are MNHNY and SVGAGI (reference sequence). CDR3 nucleotide sequence: TGTGCCAGCAGTTACGGGGGACTAGCGGGATCGGGCGAGCAGTTCTTC. It codes for CASSYGGLAGSGEQFF.

A few counts support this clonotype. The chain recombines TRBV29-1 with TRBJ1-5, with 7 bases identical to TRBD1. With 4 bases clipped from V and 7 bases from J, the junction kept 4 bases outside the gene matches. Germline CDR1 SQVTM, CDR2 ANQGSEA. This CDR3 has 12 amino acids. The DNA of the CDR3 is TGCAGCGTTGGGCAGGGGGACCAGCCCCAGCATTTT. It translates to CSVGQGDQPQHF.

This clonotype was seen only a few times. The chain carries TRBV12-3 or TRBV12-4 and TRBJ2-1; 16 bases fit TRBD2. The CDR3 is 18 residues long. V gave up 5 bases and J gave up 1 base; unmatched junction bases: 5. The CDR3 region is CASSPGTSGGASYNEQFF. Here the CDR3 DNA reads TGTGCCAGCAGTCCTGGGACTAGCGGGGGGGCGTCCTACAATGAGCAGTTCTTC.

Only a few counts were recorded for this clonotype. J is TRBJ2-1 and V is TRBV6-2 or TRBV6-3, with a tentative D call TRBD1 (6 bases). Trimming took off 6 bases at V and 8 bases at J, with 17 bases between the two ends. CDR1 is MNHEY, CDR2 SVGEGT, per germline. CDR3 length equals 14 residues. The CDR3 DNA follows: TGTGCCAGCAGAACCGACAGGAAAGGGGATGAGCAGTTCTTC. Translation: CASRTDRKGDEQFF.